This T cell receptor beta chain came from a study of T cell clonotyping in hematopoietic cell transplantation. Study observations and caveats: Pathologically expanded recipient clonotypes increased progressively from day 30 to day 180 as diversity fell.

The V and J ends lost 2 bases and 1 base respectively, with 7 bases between them. Germline CDR1 and CDR2: SGHDT and YYEEEE. The CDR3 has 13 amino acids. Some clones are missing from TCRdb's copy, which holds only in-frame ones; the method was immunoSEQ multiplex PCR. The sample lists under 20,000 clones, approximately 77% occurring once. Turning to this clone: What it recognizes is unknown. Other DNA sequences in this sample translate to the same CDR3.

Described time point: recipient sample about 28 days before transplant, after cytoreduction. Source: peripheral blood mononuclear cells, taken before stem cell transplant. The receptor comes from a man between 60 and 70 years old with acute myeloid leukemia. Some clones in this sample may be carry-over from other donors' samples. The J gene is TRBJ2-7, the V gene TRBV5-6; D not resolved. The CDR3 bases are TGTGCCAGCAGCTTTGGCAGGTCCTACGAGCAGTACTTC. This encodes CASSFGRSYEQYF.